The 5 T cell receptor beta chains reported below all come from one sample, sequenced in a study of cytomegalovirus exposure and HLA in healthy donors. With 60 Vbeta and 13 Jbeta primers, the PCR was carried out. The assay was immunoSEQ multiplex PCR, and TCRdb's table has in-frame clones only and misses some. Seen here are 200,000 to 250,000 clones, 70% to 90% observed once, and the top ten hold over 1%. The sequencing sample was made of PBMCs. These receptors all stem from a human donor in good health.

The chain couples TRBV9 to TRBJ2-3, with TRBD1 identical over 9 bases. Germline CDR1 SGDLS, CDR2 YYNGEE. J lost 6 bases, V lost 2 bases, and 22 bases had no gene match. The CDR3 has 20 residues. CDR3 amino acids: CASSVGLVWGQGSLWDTQYF. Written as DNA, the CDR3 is TGTGCCAGCAGCGTCGGTTTGGTTTGGGGACAGGGTAGTCTGTGGGATACGCAGTATTTT.

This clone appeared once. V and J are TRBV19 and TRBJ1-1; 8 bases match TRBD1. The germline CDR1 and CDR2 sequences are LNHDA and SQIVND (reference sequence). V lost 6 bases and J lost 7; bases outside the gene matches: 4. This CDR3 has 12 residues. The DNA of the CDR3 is TGTGCCAGTAGCGTACAGGGGGGTGAAGCTTTCTTT. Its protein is CASSVQGGEAFF.

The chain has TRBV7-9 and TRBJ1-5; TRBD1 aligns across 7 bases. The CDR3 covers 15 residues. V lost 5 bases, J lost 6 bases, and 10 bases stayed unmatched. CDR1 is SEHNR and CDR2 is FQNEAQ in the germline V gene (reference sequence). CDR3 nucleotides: TGTGCCAGCAGCACGGACAGGTTCGGAATTCAGCCCCAGCATTTT. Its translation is CASSTDRFGIQPQHF.

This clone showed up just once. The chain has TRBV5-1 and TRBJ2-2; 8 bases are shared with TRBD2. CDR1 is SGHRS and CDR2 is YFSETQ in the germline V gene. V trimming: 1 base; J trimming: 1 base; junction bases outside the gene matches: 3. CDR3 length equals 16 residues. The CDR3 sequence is CASSLWGLENTGELFF. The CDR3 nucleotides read TGCGCCAGCAGCTTGTGGGGACTAGAGAACACCGGGGAGCTGTTTTTT. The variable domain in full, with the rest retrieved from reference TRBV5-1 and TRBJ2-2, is KAGVTQTPRYLIKTRGQQVTLSCSPISGHRSVSWYQQTPGQGLQFLFEYFSETQRNKGNFPGRFSGRQFSNSRSEMNVSTLELGDSALYLCASSLWGLENTGELFFGEGSRLTVL.

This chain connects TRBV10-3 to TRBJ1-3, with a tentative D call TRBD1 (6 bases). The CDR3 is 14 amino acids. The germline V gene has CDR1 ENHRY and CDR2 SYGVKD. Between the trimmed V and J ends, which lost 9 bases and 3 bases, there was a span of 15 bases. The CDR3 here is CAISGQQGGNTIYF. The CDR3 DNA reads TGTGCCATATCTGGACAGCAAGGTGGAAACACCATATATTTT.